This is a list of T cell receptor beta chains from one sample in a study of cytomegalovirus exposure and HLA in healthy donors. The table came from immunoSEQ multiplex PCR; TCRdb's copy has only in-frame clones and leaves some out. In the table there are 130,000 to 150,000 clones, over 60% of which are singletons. Specimen: PBMCs. These receptors originate from a middle-aged man in good health and CMV-seropositive. The CDR3 runs from the conserved cysteine through the conserved F or W. D genes are given only for firm matches. The size field is filled for only some rows; it gives once, few, many or a size class.

V: TRBV18; size: once; J: TRBJ2-7; D: .; length: 14; CDR3: CASSPRAGSGEQYF; DNA: TGTGCCAGCTCACCACGGGCAGGGTCGGGCGAGCAGTACTTC
V: TRBV6-5; size: .; J: TRBJ1-6; D: TRBD1; length: 15; CDR3: CASSFRGQGDSPLHF; DNA: TGTGCCAGCAGTTTTAGAGGACAGGGCGATTCACCCCTCCACTTT
V: TRBV29-1; size: .; J: TRBJ2-7; D: .; length: 15; CDR3: CSVEVGRGSPYEQYF; DNA: TGCAGCGTTGAAGTGGGGAGGGGGTCCCCCTACGAGCAGTACTTC
V: TRBV28; size: .; J: TRBJ1-6; D: TRBD1; length: 19; CDR3: CASSPGLSNRGVVGSPLHF; DNA: TGTGCCAGCAGTCCGGGACTCTCGAACAGGGGGGTAGTCGGGTCACCCCTCCACTTT
V: TRBV7-6; size: .; J: TRBJ2-1; D: TRBD2; length: 17; CDR3: CASSPSGGGRPYNEQFF; DNA: TGTGCCAGCAGCCCATCCGGAGGCGGGAGACCCTACAATGAGCAGTTCTTC
V: TRBV30; size: .; J: TRBJ2-1; D: .; length: 14; CDR3: CAWSMRSPYNEQFF; DNA: TGTGCCTGGAGTATGAGGAGCCCCTACAATGAGCAGTTCTTC
V: TRBV7-8; size: .; J: TRBJ1-1; D: TRBD1; length: 15; CDR3: CASSLRDRVASEAFF; DNA: TGTGCCAGCAGCCTCCGGGACAGGGTTGCTAGTGAAGCTTTCTTT
V: TRBV7-9; size: .; J: TRBJ2-1; D: TRBD1; length: 17; CDR3: CASSRRTGGLSYNEQFF; DNA: TGTGCCAGCAGCCGAAGGACAGGGGGCCTCTCCTACAATGAGCAGTTCTTC
V: TRBV11-3; size: few; J: TRBJ1-1; D: .; length: 15; CDR3: CASSPGEGRNTEAFF; DNA: TGTGCCAGCAGCCCCGGGGAGGGCCGAAACACTGAAGCTTTCTTT
V: TRBV7-9; size: .; J: TRBJ1-2; D: .; length: 15; CDR3: CASSLGPGDDYGYTF; DNA: TGTGCCAGCAGCTTAGGCCCGGGGGATGACTATGGCTACACCTTC
V: TRBV19; size: .; J: TRBJ2-7; D: .; length: 14; CDR3: CASSIKAGSYEQYF; DNA: TGTGCCAGTAGTATAAAGGCAGGCTCCTACGAGCAGTACTTC
V: TRBV2; size: .; J: TRBJ2-7; D: TRBD2; length: 17; CDR3: CASSERLAGDSIYEQYF; DNA: TGTGCCAGCAGTGAAAGGCTAGCGGGAGATTCTATCTACGAGCAGTACTTC
V: TRBV2; size: .; J: TRBJ2-3; D: .; length: 14; CDR3: CASSKLSSTDTQYF; DNA: TGTGCCAGCAGTAAACTATCCAGCACAGATACGCAGTATTTT
V: TRBV5-6; size: .; J: TRBJ2-7; D: TRBD1; length: 15; CDR3: CASSLVGQGAYEQYF; DNA: TGTGCCAGCAGCTTGGTTGGGCAGGGGGCCTACGAGCAGTACTTC
V: TRBV19; size: .; J: TRBJ1-5; D: TRBD1; length: 15; CDR3: CASNDWDSSNQPQHF; DNA: TGTGCCAGTAATGATTGGGACAGTAGCAATCAGCCCCAGCATTTT
V: TRBV29-1; size: .; J: TRBJ2-7; D: .; length: 13; CDR3: CSVQTGSWSEQYF; DNA: TGCAGCGTACAGACAGGCTCCTGGTCCGAGCAGTACTTC
V: TRBV13; size: .; J: TRBJ2-3; D: TRBD1; length: 15; CDR3: CASSLAQGATDTQYF; DNA: TGTGCCAGCAGCTTGGCACAGGGGGCCACAGATACGCAGTATTTT
V: TRBV6-5; size: .; J: TRBJ2-7; D: TRBD1; length: 16; CDR3: CASSYGRTGDPYEQYF; DNA: TGTGCCAGCAGTTATGGGCGAACAGGGGATCCCTACGAGCAGTACTTC
V: TRBV5-4; size: .; J: TRBJ2-5; D: .; length: 15; CDR3: CASSWGGRVPETQYF; DNA: TGTGCCAGCAGCTGGGGGGGGCGGGTACCGGAGACCCAGTACTTC
V: TRBV18; size: few; J: TRBJ1-1; D: .; length: 13; CDR3: CASSPPQATEAFF; DNA: TGTGCCAGCTCACCGCCACAAGCGACTGAAGCTTTCTTT
V: TRBV7-8; size: few; J: TRBJ2-7; D: .; length: 15; CDR3: CASSLVFGGSYEQYF; DNA: TGTGCCAGCAGCTTAGTGTTCGGGGGCTCCTACGAGCAGTACTTC
V: TRBV6-1; size: few; J: TRBJ1-5; D: .; length: 15; CDR3: CASSAPSEFTQPQHF; DNA: TGTGCCAGCAGCGCGCCTTCTGAATTTACGCAGCCCCAGCATTTT
V: TRBV10-3; size: .; J: TRBJ1-6; D: TRBD1; length: 14; CDR3: CAISDSGQFSPLHF; DNA: TGTGCCATCAGTGACTCGGGACAGTTTTCACCCCTCCACTTT
V: TRBV4-1; size: .; J: TRBJ2-7; D: .; length: 14; CDR3: CASSSPSVPYEQYF; DNA: TGCGCCAGCAGCTCTCCTAGCGTTCCCTACGAGCAGTACTTC
V: TRBV7-9; size: .; J: TRBJ2-7; D: .; length: 13; CDR3: CASSLAAGNEQYF; DNA: TGTGCCAGCAGCTTAGCGGCAGGGAACGAGCAGTACTTC
V: TRBV19; size: .; J: TRBJ2-3; D: .; length: 16; CDR3: CASSRLSGEGTDTQYF; DNA: TGTGCCAGTAGTCGCTTATCGGGGGAGGGCACAGATACGCAGTATTTT
V: TRBV30; size: .; J: TRBJ2-1; D: .; length: 13; CDR3: CAATDRSYNEQFF; DNA: TGTGCCGCGACGGACAGATCCTACAATGAGCAGTTCTTC
V: TRBV4-3; size: .; J: TRBJ1-1; D: .; length: 13; CDR3: CASSQDVTGRAFF; DNA: TGCGCCAGCAGCCAAGATGTCACAGGGCGAGCTTTCTTT
V: TRBV30; size: few; J: TRBJ2-7; D: TRBD1; length: 15; CDR3: CAWSVPGTGGSEQYF; DNA: TGTGCCTGGAGTGTACCCGGGACAGGGGGCTCCGAGCAGTACTTC
V: TRBV9; size: once; J: TRBJ2-5; D: .; length: 15; CDR3: CASSADLARGETQYF; DNA: TGTGCCAGCAGCGCGGACCTAGCGAGGGGTGAGACCCAGTACTTC
V: TRBV20-1; size: few; J: TRBJ2-1; D: .; length: 10; CDR3: CSSARDEQFF; DNA: TGCAGTTCAGCTAGAGATGAGCAGTTCTTC
V: TRBV5-1; size: .; J: TRBJ2-7; D: TRBD1; length: 16; CDR3: CASSLVAGGLGYEQYF; DNA: TGCGCCAGCAGCTTGGTAGCAGGGGGCCTCGGCTACGAGCAGTACTTC
V: TRBV6-5; size: .; J: TRBJ1-1; D: .; length: 16; CDR3: CASSYSRFGGNTEAFF; DNA: TGTGCCAGCAGTTACTCGAGGTTCGGGGGGAACACTGAAGCTTTCTTT
V: TRBV18; size: .; J: TRBJ2-3; D: TRBD1; length: 18; CDR3: CASSGPHPAGQGTDTQYF; DNA: TGTGCCAGCTCCGGACCCCACCCCGCGGGACAGGGTACAGATACGCAGTATTTT
V: TRBV5-4; size: .; J: TRBJ1-3; D: TRBD1; length: 20; CDR3: CASSLKARGQEVRTGNTIYF; DNA: TGTGCCAGCAGCTTGAAGGCACGGGGACAGGAGGTAAGAACTGGAAACACCATATATTTT
V: TRBV30; size: .; J: TRBJ2-3; D: TRBD2; length: 15; CDR3: CAWNRLAVSTDTQYF; DNA: TGTGCCTGGAACCGACTAGCGGTTAGCACAGATACGCAGTATTTT
V: TRBV7-2; size: .; J: TRBJ1-3; D: .; length: 14; CDR3: CASSPGDVGNTIYF; DNA: TGTGCCAGCAGCCCAGGGGACGTAGGAAACACCATATATTTT
V: TRBV7-8; size: .; J: TRBJ2-2; D: TRBD2; length: 14; CDR3: CASSFNRGAGELFF; DNA: TGTGCCAGCAGCTTTAATCGGGGGGCCGGGGAGCTGTTTTTT
V: TRBV18; size: .; J: TRBJ1-1; D: .; length: 13; CDR3: CASSAQGYTEAFF; DNA: TGTGCCAGCTCGGCACAGGGATACACTGAAGCTTTCTTT
V: TRBV29-1; size: few; J: TRBJ1-2; D: .; length: 14; CDR3: CSVMMAGRAGGYTF; DNA: TGCAGCGTGATGATGGCAGGGAGGGCAGGGGGCTACACCTTC
V: TRBV4-2; size: .; J: TRBJ1-5; D: TRBD1; length: 14; CDR3: CASSQMTGWQPQHF; DNA: TGTGCCAGCAGCCAAATGACAGGGTGGCAGCCCCAGCATTTT
V: TRBV5-6; size: once; J: TRBJ2-1; D: .; length: 18; CDR3: CASSPPWMAGRPGNEQFF; DNA: TGTGCCAGCAGCCCACCGTGGATGGCGGGACGACCGGGCAATGAGCAGTTCTTC
V: TRBV13; size: .; J: TRBJ1-5; D: TRBD1; length: 12; CDR3: CASSQGNQPQHF; DNA: TGTGCCAGTTCACAGGGGAATCAGCCCCAGCATTTT
V: TRBV5-1; size: few; J: TRBJ2-5; D: TRBD2; length: 15; CDR3: CASSSSGGSMETQYF; DNA: TGCGCCAGCAGCTCGAGCGGGGGGTCAATGGAGACCCAGTACTTC
V: TRBV5-8; size: .; J: TRBJ1-5; D: .; length: 15; CDR3: CASSHLRSGNQPQHF; DNA: TGTGCCAGCAGCCATTTAAGATCCGGGAACCAGCCCCAGCATTTT
V: TRBV16; size: once; J: TRBJ1-2; D: TRBD1; length: 13; CDR3: CASSLQGDYGYTF; DNA: TGTGCCAGCAGCCTTCAGGGGGACTATGGCTACACCTTC
V: TRBV9; size: .; J: TRBJ2-3; D: .; length: 13; CDR3: CASSGQRSDTQYF; DNA: TGTGCCAGCAGCGGGCAGAGGTCAGATACGCAGTATTTT
V: TRBV14; size: .; J: TRBJ2-7; D: .; length: 12; CDR3: CASSPGLFEQYF; DNA: TGTGCCAGCAGCCCTGGACTGTTCGAGCAGTACTTC
V: TRBV7-2; size: few; J: TRBJ1-5; D: TRBD1; length: 15; CDR3: CASSLEGTVNQPQHF; DNA: TGTGCCAGCAGCTTAGAAGGGACAGTCAATCAGCCCCAGCATTTT
V: TRBV11-2; size: once; J: TRBJ2-1; D: TRBD1; length: 15; CDR3: CASSLDRGRGNEQFF; DNA: TGTGCCAGCAGCTTAGACAGGGGGCGCGGTAATGAGCAGTTCTTC
V: TRBV2; size: .; J: TRBJ2-7; D: .; length: 14; CDR3: CARSRNYRTEGQYF; DNA: TGTGCCAGATCCCGAAATTACAGGACAGAAGGGCAGTACTTC
V: TRBV10-2; size: few; J: TRBJ2-7; D: TRBD2; length: 13; CDR3: CASSGTSVYEQYF; DNA: TGCGCCAGCAGTGGGACTAGCGTCTACGAGCAGTACTTC
V: TRBV7-9; size: .; J: TRBJ1-1; D: TRBD1; length: 14; CDR3: CASRGGQGNTEAFF; DNA: TGTGCCAGCAGGGGGGGACAGGGGAACACTGAAGCTTTCTTT
V: TRBV2; size: .; J: TRBJ2-3; D: .; length: 16; CDR3: CASSRTRDIDTDTQYF; DNA: TGTGCCAGCAGTAGAACGAGAGACATTGACACAGATACGCAGTATTTT
V: TRBV5-4; size: .; J: TRBJ1-6; D: .; length: 17; CDR3: CASSGDSFLSYNSPLHF; DNA: TGTGCCAGCAGCGGAGACAGTTTCCTCTCCTATAATTCCCCCCTCCACTTT